This TCR beta chain was observed in a study of blood T cell repertoires in COVID-19. The CDR3 consists of 15 residues. V was trimmed by 5 bases and J by 0 bases, leaving 9 bases between them. The germline V gene encodes CDR1 KGHDR and CDR2 SFDVKD. Original processing methods: Reference gene primers were amplified, and this amplification served to estimate nucleated cell counts. Sequenced by immunoSEQ multiplex PCR; TCRdb stores in-frame clones only, minus some. The V and J calls and clone size come from that table; D and trimming were worked out from the DNA. The sample includes 250,000 to 300,000 clones, approximately 91% of them seen just once.

The V call is TRBV24-1, the J call TRBJ2-2, with D possibly matching TRBD2 (5 bases). The clonotype comes from a woman aged 30 to 39 with acute or convalescent COVID-19. The specimen sequenced was peripheral blood. Here the CDR3 DNA reads TGTGCCACCAGTGCGGGAAGATCGAACACCGGGGAGCTGTTTTTT. Translation: CATSAGRSNTGELFF.